The rows below give T cell receptor beta chains drawn from one sample of a study of technical replicates of blood from a handful of donors. Measured with immunoSEQ multiplex PCR; TCRdb has only the in-frame clones, and not every one. The profile shows almost 70,000 clones, 92% of them singletons. Material: T cells isolated from PBMCs. Every receptor here comes from a human donor in good health. Each CDR3 is given with its conserved first and last residue. The order of the fields is D gene, V gene, J gene, CDR3 length, clone size, CDR3 protein, CDR3 DNA. D genes are given only for firm matches. Size is omitted from some rows. Given values are once, few, many or a class for expanded clones.

d_call: TRBD2; v_call: TRBV9; j_call: TRBJ2-3; cdr3_length: 15; clone_size: NA; cdr3_aa: CASSSGLAGGLTQYF; cdr3_nt: TGTGCCAGCAGCTCCGGACTAGCGGGAGGCCTTACGCAGTATTTT
d_call: NA; v_call: TRBV7-3; j_call: TRBJ1-2; cdr3_length: 14; clone_size: NA; cdr3_aa: CASSFGDTNYGYTF; cdr3_nt: TGTGCCAGCAGCTTTGGTGACACAAACTATGGCTACACCTTC
d_call: TRBD1; v_call: TRBV28; j_call: TRBJ1-2; cdr3_length: 11; clone_size: few; cdr3_aa: CALGQGHGYTF; cdr3_nt: TGTGCCCTTGGACAGGGTCATGGCTACACCTTC
d_call: TRBD2; v_call: TRBV4-1; j_call: TRBJ2-1; cdr3_length: 17; clone_size: NA; cdr3_aa: CASSQLVKREDYNEQFF; cdr3_nt: TGCGCCAGCAGCCAACTGGTCAAGCGGGAGGACTACAATGAGCAGTTCTTC
d_call: TRBD1; v_call: TRBV14; j_call: TRBJ1-5; cdr3_length: 17; clone_size: once; cdr3_aa: CASSQDKTGWANQPQHF; cdr3_nt: TGTGCCAGCAGCCAAGATAAGACAGGGTGGGCGAATCAGCCCCAGCATTTT
d_call: NA; v_call: TRBV5-1; j_call: TRBJ2-1; cdr3_length: 15; clone_size: NA; cdr3_aa: CASSSPRSSYNEQFF; cdr3_nt: TGCGCCAGCAGCTCCCCAAGGAGCTCCTACAATGAGCAGTTCTTC
d_call: NA; v_call: TRBV28; j_call: TRBJ1-5; cdr3_length: 14; clone_size: NA; cdr3_aa: CASKAVGPGQPQHF; cdr3_nt: TGTGCCAGCAAGGCAGTTGGCCCGGGTCAGCCCCAGCATTTT
d_call: TRBD1; v_call: TRBV6-5; j_call: TRBJ2-7; cdr3_length: 13; clone_size: NA; cdr3_aa: CSSGTGISGEQYF; cdr3_nt: TGTTCATCCGGGACAGGGATTTCTGGAGAGCAGTACTTC
d_call: TRBD1; v_call: TRBV6-1; j_call: TRBJ1-4; cdr3_length: 15; clone_size: NA; cdr3_aa: CASGDRGRTNEKLFF; cdr3_nt: TGTGCCAGCGGGGACAGGGGGCGGACTAATGAAAAACTGTTTTTT
d_call: NA; v_call: TRBV11-3; j_call: TRBJ2-7; cdr3_length: 15; clone_size: NA; cdr3_aa: CASSYLHQASYEQYF; cdr3_nt: TGTGCCAGCAGCTACCTTCACCAGGCGTCCTACGAGCAGTACTTC
d_call: NA; v_call: TRBV6-5; j_call: TRBJ1-2; cdr3_length: 14; clone_size: NA; cdr3_aa: CASSPYQGWYGYTF; cdr3_nt: TGTGCCAGCAGCCCCTACCAGGGGTGGTATGGCTACACCTTC
d_call: NA; v_call: TRBV9; j_call: TRBJ1-1; cdr3_length: 15; clone_size: NA; cdr3_aa: CASSPQGQLNTEAFF; cdr3_nt: TGTGCCAGCAGCCCACAGGGACAATTGAACACTGAAGCTTTCTTT
d_call: TRBD1; v_call: TRBV9; j_call: TRBJ1-2; cdr3_length: 15; clone_size: NA; cdr3_aa: CASSDQGAPNYGYTF; cdr3_nt: TGTGCCAGCAGTGATCAGGGGGCCCCTAACTATGGCTACACCTTC
d_call: NA; v_call: TRBV29-1; j_call: TRBJ1-1; cdr3_length: 11; clone_size: NA; cdr3_aa: CSVGRTDEAFF; cdr3_nt: TGCAGCGTAGGTCGGACTGACGAAGCTTTCTTT
d_call: NA; v_call: TRBV5-6; j_call: TRBJ1-2; cdr3_length: 16; clone_size: NA; cdr3_aa: CASSNLGQLFYYGYTF; cdr3_nt: TGTGCCAGCTCGAATCTGGGACAACTTTTTTACTATGGCTACACCTTC
d_call: NA; v_call: TRBV29-1; j_call: TRBJ2-1; cdr3_length: 15; clone_size: NA; cdr3_aa: CSVDLLEGPGNEQFF; cdr3_nt: TGCAGCGTTGATCTATTGGAGGGCCCTGGAAACGAGCAGTTCTTC
d_call: NA; v_call: TRBV11-3; j_call: TRBJ2-7; cdr3_length: 17; clone_size: once; cdr3_aa: CASSPRSGIDRGYEQYF; cdr3_nt: TGTGCCAGCAGCCCCCGGAGCGGGATAGACAGGGGCTACGAGCAGTACTTC
d_call: NA; v_call: TRBV6-1; j_call: TRBJ2-3; cdr3_length: 14; clone_size: NA; cdr3_aa: CASKRQVLTDTQYF; cdr3_nt: TGTGCCAGCAAACGACAGGTCCTCACAGATACGCAGTATTTT
d_call: TRBD1; v_call: TRBV29-1; j_call: TRBJ1-1; cdr3_length: 13; clone_size: NA; cdr3_aa: CSGGQGANTEAFF; cdr3_nt: TGCAGCGGGGGACAGGGGGCGAACACTGAAGCTTTCTTT
d_call: TRBD2; v_call: TRBV11-3; j_call: TRBJ2-7; cdr3_length: 14; clone_size: NA; cdr3_aa: CASSLASGYYEQYF; cdr3_nt: TGTGCCAGCAGCTTAGCTAGCGGTTATTACGAGCAGTACTTC
d_call: NA; v_call: TRBV4-2; j_call: TRBJ1-1; cdr3_length: 14; clone_size: NA; cdr3_aa: CASSQLGAVTEAFF; cdr3_nt: TGTGCCAGCAGCCAGTTGGGGGCGGTCACTGAAGCTTTCTTT
d_call: NA; v_call: TRBV27; j_call: TRBJ2-7; cdr3_length: 14; clone_size: NA; cdr3_aa: CASSFSSGPYEQYF; cdr3_nt: TGTGCCAGCAGTTTTTCCAGCGGTCCCTACGAGCAGTACTTC
d_call: TRBD2; v_call: TRBV5-1; j_call: TRBJ2-7; cdr3_length: 17; clone_size: NA; cdr3_aa: CASFPELAGGHTYEQYF; cdr3_nt: TGCGCCAGCTTCCCCGAACTAGCGGGAGGACATACCTACGAGCAGTACTTC
d_call: TRBD1; v_call: TRBV5-1; j_call: TRBJ2-7; cdr3_length: 14; clone_size: NA; cdr3_aa: CASSFRDRTYEQYF; cdr3_nt: TGCGCCAGCAGCTTCCGGGACAGAACCTACGAGCAGTACTTC
d_call: NA; v_call: TRBV5-1; j_call: TRBJ1-3; cdr3_length: 12; clone_size: NA; cdr3_aa: CASSLLGNTIYF; cdr3_nt: TGCGCCAGCAGCTTACTCGGAAACACCATATATTTT
d_call: NA; v_call: TRBV5-1; j_call: TRBJ2-7; cdr3_length: 14; clone_size: NA; cdr3_aa: CASSFYGGRAEQYF; cdr3_nt: TGCGCCAGCAGCTTCTATGGTGGCAGGGCCGAGCAGTACTTC
d_call: NA; v_call: TRBV9; j_call: TRBJ2-5; cdr3_length: 17; clone_size: NA; cdr3_aa: CASSVSIRSVDQETQYF; cdr3_nt: TGTGCCAGCAGCGTTTCTATTCGTTCGGTAGACCAAGAGACCCAGTACTTC
d_call: TRBD2; v_call: TRBV10-3; j_call: TRBJ2-5; cdr3_length: 15; clone_size: NA; cdr3_aa: CAISGSGRLKETQYF; cdr3_nt: TGTGCCATCAGTGGGAGCGGGAGGCTTAAGGAGACCCAGTACTTC
d_call: NA; v_call: TRBV9; j_call: TRBJ1-2; cdr3_length: 11; clone_size: NA; cdr3_aa: CASSAGDGYTF; cdr3_nt: TGTGCCAGCAGCGCCGGGGATGGCTACACCTTC
d_call: NA; v_call: TRBV30; j_call: TRBJ1-5; cdr3_length: 14; clone_size: once; cdr3_aa: CAWSVIQVNQPQHF; cdr3_nt: TGTGCCTGGAGTGTAATCCAGGTCAATCAGCCCCAGCATTTT
d_call: NA; v_call: TRBV27; j_call: TRBJ1-1; cdr3_length: 13; clone_size: NA; cdr3_aa: CASSSGGRTEAFF; cdr3_nt: TGTGCCAGCAGTTCTGGGGGCCGGACTGAAGCTTTCTTT
d_call: NA; v_call: TRBV28; j_call: TRBJ2-5; cdr3_length: 14; clone_size: NA; cdr3_aa: CASSSRQPQETQYF; cdr3_nt: TGTGCCAGCAGTTCAAGACAGCCTCAAGAGACCCAGTACTTC
d_call: TRBD1; v_call: TRBV27; j_call: TRBJ1-2; cdr3_length: 16; clone_size: NA; cdr3_aa: CASSLSRQGAHYGYTF; cdr3_nt: TGTGCCAGCAGTTTAAGCCGGCAGGGGGCTCATTATGGCTACACCTTC
d_call: TRBD1; v_call: TRBV19; j_call: TRBJ2-5; cdr3_length: 16; clone_size: once; cdr3_aa: CASSIGGTAFQETQYF; cdr3_nt: TGTGCCAGTAGTATAGGTGGGACAGCTTTCCAAGAGACCCAGTACTTC
d_call: NA; v_call: TRBV29-1; j_call: TRBJ2-1; cdr3_length: 11; clone_size: NA; cdr3_aa: CSVHRDNEQFF; cdr3_nt: TGCAGCGTCCACAGGGACAATGAGCAGTTCTTC
d_call: TRBD1; v_call: TRBV5-6; j_call: TRBJ2-4; cdr3_length: 14; clone_size: NA; cdr3_aa: CASSLWDRVYIQYF; cdr3_nt: TGTGCCAGCAGCTTGTGGGACAGGGTGTACATTCAGTACTTC
d_call: NA; v_call: TRBV7-9; j_call: TRBJ2-2; cdr3_length: 12; clone_size: once; cdr3_aa: CASSPGAGELFF; cdr3_nt: TGTGCCAGCAGCCCGGGAGCCGGGGAGCTGTTTTTT
d_call: TRBD2; v_call: TRBV7-9; j_call: TRBJ2-1; cdr3_length: 14; clone_size: NA; cdr3_aa: CASSFTSGYNEQFF; cdr3_nt: TGTGCCAGCAGCTTTACTAGCGGGTACAATGAGCAGTTCTTC
d_call: NA; v_call: TRBV6-1; j_call: TRBJ2-7; cdr3_length: 12; clone_size: NA; cdr3_aa: CASSEARYEQYF; cdr3_nt: TGTGCCAGCAGTGAAGCCAGATACGAGCAGTACTTC
d_call: NA; v_call: TRBV25-1; j_call: TRBJ1-1; cdr3_length: 14; clone_size: NA; cdr3_aa: CASRRYRDNTEAFF; cdr3_nt: TGTGCCAGCAGGAGATACAGGGACAACACTGAAGCTTTCTTT
d_call: NA; v_call: TRBV14; j_call: TRBJ1-2; cdr3_length: 13; clone_size: NA; cdr3_aa: CASSQDSDYGYTF; cdr3_nt: TGTGCCAGCAGCCAAGACTCGGACTATGGCTACACCTTC
d_call: NA; v_call: TRBV30; j_call: TRBJ2-3; cdr3_length: 13; clone_size: NA; cdr3_aa: CASRRRLTDTQYF; cdr3_nt: TGTGCCTCGCGACGGCGGCTCACAGATACGCAGTATTTT
d_call: NA; v_call: TRBV28; j_call: TRBJ1-5; cdr3_length: 16; clone_size: NA; cdr3_aa: CASSFIRGGGNQPQHF; cdr3_nt: TGTGCCAGCAGTTTTATAAGGGGAGGTGGCAATCAGCCCCAGCATTTT
d_call: TRBD1; v_call: TRBV19; j_call: TRBJ2-2; cdr3_length: 16; clone_size: NA; cdr3_aa: CASSKGQGGLTGELFF; cdr3_nt: TGTGCCAGTAGTAAGGGACAGGGGGGCTTGACCGGGGAGCTGTTTTTT
d_call: NA; v_call: TRBV7-2; j_call: TRBJ1-5; cdr3_length: 14; clone_size: NA; cdr3_aa: CASSLGGLNQPQHF; cdr3_nt: TGTGCCAGCAGCCTCGGGGGGCTCAATCAGCCCCAGCATTTT
d_call: NA; v_call: TRBV30; j_call: TRBJ1-5; cdr3_length: 13; clone_size: NA; cdr3_aa: CAWSIGRWEPQHF; cdr3_nt: TGTGCCTGGAGTATAGGGAGGTGGGAGCCCCAGCATTTT
d_call: NA; v_call: TRBV28; j_call: TRBJ2-7; cdr3_length: 13; clone_size: NA; cdr3_aa: CASSLDTTYEQYF; cdr3_nt: TGTGCCAGCAGTTTAGACACGACCTACGAGCAGTACTTC
d_call: NA; v_call: TRBV19; j_call: TRBJ1-1; cdr3_length: 14; clone_size: NA; cdr3_aa: CASSIEATAQGAFF; cdr3_nt: TGTGCCAGTAGTATAGAAGCGACGGCCCAGGGAGCTTTCTTT
d_call: TRBD2; v_call: TRBV7-3; j_call: TRBJ2-5; cdr3_length: 18; clone_size: NA; cdr3_aa: CASSPGTSGRLAGETQYF; cdr3_nt: TGTGCCAGCAGCCCAGGGACTAGCGGGAGACTTGCGGGTGAGACCCAGTACTTC
d_call: NA; v_call: TRBV19; j_call: TRBJ1-1; cdr3_length: 13; clone_size: NA; cdr3_aa: CASKFQGKSEAFF; cdr3_nt: TGTGCCAGTAAGTTCCAGGGAAAAAGTGAAGCTTTCTTT
d_call: NA; v_call: TRBV19; j_call: TRBJ2-7; cdr3_length: 16; clone_size: NA; cdr3_aa: CASSSLGEGADYEQYF; cdr3_nt: TGTGCCAGTAGTTCCTTGGGAGAGGGCGCGGACTACGAGCAGTACTTC
d_call: NA; v_call: TRBV7-2; j_call: TRBJ1-1; cdr3_length: 13; clone_size: NA; cdr3_aa: CASSLAQRTEAFF; cdr3_nt: TGTGCCAGCAGCTTAGCGCAGCGCACTGAAGCTTTCTTT
d_call: TRBD2; v_call: TRBV5-4; j_call: TRBJ2-2; cdr3_length: 19; clone_size: NA; cdr3_aa: CASSSILAGGPGKGGELFF; cdr3_nt: TGTGCCAGCAGCTCTATACTAGCGGGAGGCCCAGGCAAAGGCGGGGAGCTGTTTTTT
d_call: TRBD2; v_call: TRBV9; j_call: TRBJ2-1; cdr3_length: 17; clone_size: NA; cdr3_aa: CASSVGTSGSSYNEQFF; cdr3_nt: TGTGCCAGCAGCGTAGGCACTAGCGGTAGCTCCTACAATGAGCAGTTCTTC
d_call: TRBD2; v_call: TRBV29-1; j_call: TRBJ2-1; cdr3_length: 14; clone_size: once; cdr3_aa: CSVEGLADNNEQFF; cdr3_nt: TGCAGCGTTGAAGGACTAGCGGATAACAATGAGCAGTTCTTC
d_call: NA; v_call: TRBV27; j_call: TRBJ2-2; cdr3_length: 15; clone_size: NA; cdr3_aa: CASSSLSLSTGELFF; cdr3_nt: TGTGCCAGCAGTTCGCTTTCCCTGAGCACCGGGGAGCTGTTTTTT
d_call: TRBD2; v_call: TRBV19; j_call: TRBJ2-7; cdr3_length: 15; clone_size: NA; cdr3_aa: CASSIGSGSAYEQYF; cdr3_nt: TGTGCCAGTAGTATAGGTAGCGGGTCAGCCTACGAGCAGTACTTC
d_call: TRBD1; v_call: TRBV13; j_call: TRBJ1-5; cdr3_length: 15; clone_size: NA; cdr3_aa: CASSLGRGPGQPQHF; cdr3_nt: TGTGCCAGCAGCTTAGGGAGGGGGCCCGGTCAGCCCCAGCATTTT
d_call: NA; v_call: TRBV29-1; j_call: TRBJ2-2; cdr3_length: 13; clone_size: once; cdr3_aa: CSGNRGGTGELFF; cdr3_nt: TGCAGCGGGAATCGAGGGGGCACCGGGGAGCTGTTTTTT
d_call: NA; v_call: TRBV14; j_call: TRBJ1-2; cdr3_length: 15; clone_size: NA; cdr3_aa: CASSQDQGSSEGYTF; cdr3_nt: TGTGCCAGCAGCCAAGATCAGGGAAGTTCAGAGGGCTACACCTTC